The present T cell receptor beta chain was sequenced within a study of CD8 T cells in Susac syndrome. The junction had 5 bases not matched to a gene; V was cut back by 5 bases and J by 2 bases. CDR1 is SEHNR and CDR2 is FQNEAQ in the germline V gene (reference sequence). The CDR3 loop spans 14 amino acids. With random hexamers, about 0.5 to 1 ug RNA was reverse transcribed. TCRdb re-derived calls from the immunoSEQ multiplex PCR reads in MiXCR, one entry per CDR3 protein. Among about 130,000 distinct CDR3 sequences listed, 90% to 95% were seen once. The sample taken for sequencing was CD4+ T cells from PBMCs. This rearrangement joins TRBV7-9 to TRBJ2-7; 8 nucleotides line up with TRBD1. The TCR originated in a human donor with multiple sclerosis. This CDR3 is CASSPQTGAYEQYF. In DNA, the CDR3 is TGTGCCAGCAGCCCTCAGACAGGGGCCTACGAGCAGTACTTC.